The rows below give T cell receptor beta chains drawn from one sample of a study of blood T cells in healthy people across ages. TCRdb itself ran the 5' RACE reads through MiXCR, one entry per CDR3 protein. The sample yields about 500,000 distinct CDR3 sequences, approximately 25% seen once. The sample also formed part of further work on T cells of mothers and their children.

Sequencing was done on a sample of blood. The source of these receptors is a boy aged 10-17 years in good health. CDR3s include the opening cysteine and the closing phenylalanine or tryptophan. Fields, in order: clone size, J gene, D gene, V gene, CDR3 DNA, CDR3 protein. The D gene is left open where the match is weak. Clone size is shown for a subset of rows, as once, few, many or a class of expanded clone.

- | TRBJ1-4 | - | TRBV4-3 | TGCGCCAGCAGCCCAACAGGGTTGACTAATGAAAAACTGTTTTTT | CASSPTGLTNEKLFF
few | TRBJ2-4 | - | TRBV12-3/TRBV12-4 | TGTGCCAGCAGTTCCCAGGAGGAAGCCAAAAACATTCAGTACTTC | CASSSQEEAKNIQYF
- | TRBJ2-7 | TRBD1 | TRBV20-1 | TGCAGTGCTAAGGACAGGGGCTACGAGCAGTACTTC | CSAKDRGYEQYF
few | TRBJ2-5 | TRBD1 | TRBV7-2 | TGTGCCAGCAGGCTCTTACCAGGGGGCACTACCGAGACCCAGTACTTC | CASRLLPGGTTETQYF
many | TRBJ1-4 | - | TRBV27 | TGTGCCAGCAGTTTTCGGGACCGAACTAATGAAAAACTGTTTTTT | CASSFRDRTNEKLFF
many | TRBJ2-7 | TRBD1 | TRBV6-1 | TGTGCCAGCAAACCAAGGGGGCAACCCTACGAGCAGTACTTC | CASKPRGQPYEQYF
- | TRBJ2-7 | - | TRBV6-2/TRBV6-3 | TGTGCCAGCAGTTTCGACTCTTGGGGGATCTACGAGCAGTACTTC | CASSFDSWGIYEQYF
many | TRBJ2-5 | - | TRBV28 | TGTGCCAGCAGTTTACCGGGGGGCGGGGAGACCCAGTACTTC | CASSLPGGGETQYF
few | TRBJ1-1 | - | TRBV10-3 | TGTGCCATCGGCGAACACGTCATGAACACTGAAGCTTTCTTT | CAIGEHVMNTEAFF
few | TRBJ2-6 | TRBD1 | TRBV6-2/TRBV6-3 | TGTGCCAGCAGTACCCGGGACAGGGGAATCCCCACCCCCTCTGGGGCCAACGTCCTGACTTTC | CASSTRDRGIPTPSGANVLTF
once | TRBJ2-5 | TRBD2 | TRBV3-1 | TGTGCCAGCGCGGCCTTGGATATGCCGGGAGGTTGGGAGACCCAGTACTTC | CASAALDMPGGWETQYF
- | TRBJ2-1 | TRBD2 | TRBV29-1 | TGCAGCGTTGAAACCCCACTAGCGGAGGGGTACAATGAGCAGTTCTTC | CSVETPLAEGYNEQFF
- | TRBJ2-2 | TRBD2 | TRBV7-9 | TGTGCCAGCAGCTTATATACTAGCGGATCGAACACCGGGGAGCTGTTTTTT | CASSLYTSGSNTGELFF
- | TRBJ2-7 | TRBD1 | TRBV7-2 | TGTGCCAGCAGCCGTTGGATCTGGCAGGGGGCGACCGAGCAGTACTTC | CASSRWIWQGATEQYF
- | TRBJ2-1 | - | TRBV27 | TGTGCCAGCAGCCTAGAGGGCGGTTTCAATGAGCAGTTCTTC | CASSLEGGFNEQFF
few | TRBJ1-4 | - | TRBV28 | TGTGCCAGCACTAGGGACACTTCTGCCACTAATGAAAAACTGTTTTTT | CASTRDTSATNEKLFF
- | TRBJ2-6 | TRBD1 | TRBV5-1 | TGCGCCAGCAGATTGGACAGGGATTCATCCTCTGGGGCCAACGTCCTGACTTTC | CASRLDRDSSSGANVLTF
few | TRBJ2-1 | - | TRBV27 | TGTGCCAGCAGTTCTTTGCAGGGGATGAGCAATGAGCAGTTCTTC | CASSSLQGMSNEQFF
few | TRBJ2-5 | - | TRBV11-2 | TGTGCCAGCAGCTTGTCCATTTTGGTTAGGGTGGGGCGGGGGCGTTACCAAGAGACCCAGTACTTC | CASSLSILVRVGRGRYQETQYF
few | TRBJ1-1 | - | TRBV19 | TGTGCCAGTAGTATAGATCTTCCTGGAGCCACTGAAGCTTTCTTT | CASSIDLPGATEAFF
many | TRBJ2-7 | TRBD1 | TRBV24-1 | TGTGCCACCAGTGATCCGCGGACAGGGGTTATCGAGCAGTACTTC | CATSDPRTGVIEQYF
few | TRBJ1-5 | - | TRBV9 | TGTGCCAGCAGCGTAGGCGAGGGAAGCAATCAGCCCCAGCATTTT | CASSVGEGSNQPQHF
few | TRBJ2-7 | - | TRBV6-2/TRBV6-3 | TGTGCCAGCAGTTACGTTGAGGGTCTCAGCGAGCAGTACTTC | CASSYVEGLSEQYF
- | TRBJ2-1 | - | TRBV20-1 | TGCAGTGCTAGAGATCAGGGGGGGAGGGCCTATGAGCAGTTCTTC | CSARDQGGRAYEQFF
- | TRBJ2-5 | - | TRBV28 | TGTGCCAGCAGTGTAAGCCGTGTGGAGACCCAGTACTTC | CASSVSRVETQYF
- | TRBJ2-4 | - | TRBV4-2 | TGTGCCAGCAGCCTATACAGGGCGGCCAAAAACATTCAGTACTTC | CASSLYRAAKNIQYF
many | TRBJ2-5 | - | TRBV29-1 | TGCAGCGTTGGGTCGGTCGTCCTCGTGGAGACCCAGTACTTC | CSVGSVVLVETQYF
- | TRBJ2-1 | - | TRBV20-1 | TGCAGTGCCCCGGGTCGGCCCCCTGCCCCCGTTGAGCAGTTCTTC | CSAPGRPPAPVEQFF
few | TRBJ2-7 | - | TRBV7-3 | TGTGCCAGCAGCTTATCGGGTGGGGGGACCTACGAGCAGTACTTC | CASSLSGGGTYEQYF
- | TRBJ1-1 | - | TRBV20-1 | TGCAGTGGAGTGCAGGGTAGTCAGCACACTGAAGCTTTCTTT | CSGVQGSQHTEAFF
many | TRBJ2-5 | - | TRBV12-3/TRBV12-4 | TGTGCCAGCAGTTCGCAGGGGATCGTGGAGACCCAGTACTTC | CASSSQGIVETQYF
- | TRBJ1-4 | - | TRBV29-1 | TGCAGCGTTGATCAGGGAGAAGGAAAACTGTTTTTT | CSVDQGEGKLFF